This entry is about one TCR beta chain. The source of the sample is a study of blood T cells in healthy people across ages. A second PCR of about 7 to 12 cycles used a sample-barcoded 5' primer and a J-beta primer mix. CDR3-containing paired-end reads numbering at least 2.5 million came from each sample. From the 5' RACE reads, TCRdb called clonotypes with MiXCR, one entry per CDR3 protein. The sample lists 700,000 to 1,000,000 distinct CDR3 sequences, around two fifths occurring once. Germline V lookup: CDR1 SGDLS, CDR2 YYNGEE. This CDR3 is 15 amino acids long. V lost 0 bases, J lost 6 bases, and 4 bases stayed unmatched.

This TCR came from a man between 60 and 70 years old in good health. Source material: blood. The V call is TRBV9, the J call TRBJ2-1; 9 nucleotides agree with TRBD2. CDR3 nucleotides: TGTGCCAGCAGCGTAGTAGCGGGGGCTCTCAATGAGCAGTTCTTC. Translated, it gives CASSVVAGALNEQFF.